These T cell receptor beta chains were read from a single sample in a study of cytotoxic CD8 clonotypes in ibrutinib-treated CLL. Sequencing used immunoSEQ multiplex PCR; TCRdb keeps in-frame clones, though not all of them. The sample yields fewer than 400,000 clones, roughly 71% seen once. This specimen consisted of PBMCs, obtained after 36 months of ibrutinib treatment. These receptors all come from a human donor with chronic lymphocytic leukemia. The CDR3 runs from the conserved cysteine through the conserved F or W. D genes are given only for firm matches. Expanded clones are given a class, and other clones once, few, many or no size at all.

clone size: .; V gene: TRBV7-2; CDR3 length: 14; J gene: TRBJ2-7; D gene: TRBD2; CDR3 DNA: TGTGCCAGCAGCTTAGTAGGACTAGCGGCCGAGCAGTACTTC; CDR3 protein: CASSLVGLAAEQYF
clone size: .; V gene: TRBV15; CDR3 length: 16; J gene: TRBJ2-5; D gene: TRBD2; CDR3 DNA: TGTGCCACCAGCATGAGCGGGGTACGGGGTTTAAAGACCCAGTACTTC; CDR3 protein: CATSMSGVRGLKTQYF
clone size: .; V gene: TRBV5-1; CDR3 length: 15; J gene: TRBJ1-2; D gene: TRBD1; CDR3 DNA: TGCGCCAGCAGCTTCTACAGGGGAGGTAGCGATGGCTACACCTTC; CDR3 protein: CASSFYRGGSDGYTF
clone size: few; V gene: TRBV7-9; CDR3 length: 13; J gene: TRBJ2-7; D gene: .; CDR3 DNA: TGTGCCAGCAGCGGACCGGGACACCACGAGCAGTACTTC; CDR3 protein: CASSGPGHHEQYF
clone size: .; V gene: TRBV14; CDR3 length: 16; J gene: TRBJ1-2; D gene: TRBD1; CDR3 DNA: TGTGCCAGCAGCCAAGGAGACAGGGGGCGAATCTATGGCTACACCTTC; CDR3 protein: CASSQGDRGRIYGYTF
clone size: .; V gene: TRBV5-1; CDR3 length: 17; J gene: TRBJ2-2; D gene: TRBD2; CDR3 DNA: TGCGCCAGCAGGGACCTCGGGAGCGGGGGGCTCACCGGGGAGCTGTTTTTT; CDR3 protein: CASRDLGSGGLTGELFF
clone size: .; V gene: TRBV29-1; CDR3 length: 12; J gene: TRBJ2-7; D gene: TRBD2; CDR3 DNA: TGCAGCGTTGGACTAGCCTCCTACGAGCAGTACTTC; CDR3 protein: CSVGLASYEQYF
clone size: .; V gene: TRBV5-1; CDR3 length: 13; J gene: TRBJ2-3; D gene: .; CDR3 DNA: TGCGCCAGCAGCTTGGCCGGGGCAGATACGCAGTATTTT; CDR3 protein: CASSLAGADTQYF
clone size: .; V gene: TRBV7-2; CDR3 length: 12; J gene: TRBJ2-3; D gene: .; CDR3 DNA: TGTGCCAGCAGCCTTTACACAGATACGCAGTATTTT; CDR3 protein: CASSLYTDTQYF
clone size: .; V gene: TRBV2; CDR3 length: 18; J gene: TRBJ2-3; D gene: TRBD2; CDR3 DNA: TGTGCCAGCAGTGGTCGTTTACTACTAGCGGGAATGGCAGATACGCAGTATTTT; CDR3 protein: CASSGRLLLAGMADTQYF
clone size: .; V gene: TRBV28; CDR3 length: 14; J gene: TRBJ2-1; D gene: .; CDR3 DNA: TGTGCCAGCAGTTTAGGGACACCTTACAATGAGCAGTTCTTC; CDR3 protein: CASSLGTPYNEQFF
clone size: .; V gene: TRBV6-5; CDR3 length: 16; J gene: TRBJ2-2; D gene: .; CDR3 DNA: TGTGCCAGCAGTTACCGGTCCTTCTCGAACACCGGGGAGCTGTTTTTT; CDR3 protein: CASSYRSFSNTGELFF
clone size: .; V gene: TRBV29-1; CDR3 length: 12; J gene: TRBJ2-5; D gene: TRBD2; CDR3 DNA: TGCAGCGTTGAGGGAGGGCGAGAGACCCAGTACTTC; CDR3 protein: CSVEGGRETQYF
clone size: once; V gene: TRBV18; CDR3 length: 15; J gene: TRBJ2-7; D gene: .; CDR3 DNA: TGTGCCAGCTCACTCGAAGGGGGGAGAGGCTACGAGCAGTACTTC; CDR3 protein: CASSLEGGRGYEQYF
clone size: .; V gene: TRBV11-1; CDR3 length: 16; J gene: TRBJ1-2; D gene: TRBD1; CDR3 DNA: TGTGCCAGCAGCTTAGCGCGGACAGGGTCGGCGGTTGGCTACACCTTC; CDR3 protein: CASSLARTGSAVGYTF
clone size: .; V gene: TRBV7-3; CDR3 length: 16; J gene: TRBJ2-7; D gene: TRBD1; CDR3 DNA: TGTGCCAGCAGCGCAACCCTACAGGGGATAGTCTACGAGCAGTACTTC; CDR3 protein: CASSATLQGIVYEQYF
clone size: .; V gene: TRBV7-3; CDR3 length: 13; J gene: TRBJ1-1; D gene: .; CDR3 DNA: TGTGCCAGCAGCTTAGACCCAAACACTGAAGCTTTCTTT; CDR3 protein: CASSLDPNTEAFF
clone size: few; V gene: TRBV7-9; CDR3 length: 15; J gene: TRBJ2-2; D gene: .; CDR3 DNA: TGTGCCAGCAGCGTCCCCCGTCGGGTCGCCGGGGAGCTGTTTTTT; CDR3 protein: CASSVPRRVAGELFF
clone size: .; V gene: TRBV27; CDR3 length: 13; J gene: TRBJ1-1; D gene: .; CDR3 DNA: TGTGCCAGCAGTTTAAACAGGGTAACTGAAGCTTTCTTT; CDR3 protein: CASSLNRVTEAFF
clone size: few; V gene: TRBV19; CDR3 length: 15; J gene: TRBJ2-3; D gene: TRBD2; CDR3 DNA: TGTGCCAGTAGTGTACTAGCGGGGGGCACGGATACGCAGTATTTT; CDR3 protein: CASSVLAGGTDTQYF
clone size: .; V gene: TRBV7-2; CDR3 length: 15; J gene: TRBJ2-3; D gene: .; CDR3 DNA: TGTGCCAGCAGCCTTCCCGGACGGGGCATAGATACGCAGTATTTT; CDR3 protein: CASSLPGRGIDTQYF
clone size: .; V gene: TRBV4-1; CDR3 length: 16; J gene: TRBJ2-5; D gene: TRBD1; CDR3 DNA: TGCGCCAGCAGCACCGAAACATCAGGACAGGATAAGACCCAGTACTTC; CDR3 protein: CASSTETSGQDKTQYF
clone size: .; V gene: TRBV11-3; CDR3 length: 18; J gene: TRBJ2-1; D gene: .; CDR3 DNA: TGTGCCAGCAGCTTAGACCTTGACTCACGACTGTATTACAATGAGCAGTTCTTC; CDR3 protein: CASSLDLDSRLYYNEQFF
clone size: .; V gene: TRBV11-2; CDR3 length: 17; J gene: TRBJ2-5; D gene: .; CDR3 DNA: TGTGCCAGCAGCCCAGCGGCGGGACACCCCTGGTGGGAGACCCAGTACTTC; CDR3 protein: CASSPAAGHPWWETQYF
clone size: .; V gene: TRBV5-6; CDR3 length: 15; J gene: TRBJ1-4; D gene: .; CDR3 DNA: TGTGCCAGCAGCTTCCTAGGGGCTGCTAATGAAAAACTGTTTTTT; CDR3 protein: CASSFLGAANEKLFF
clone size: .; V gene: TRBV10-3; CDR3 length: 14; J gene: TRBJ2-5; D gene: TRBD2; CDR3 DNA: TGTGCCATCAACGCGGGAGGGCCCGAAGAGACCCAGTACTTC; CDR3 protein: CAINAGGPEETQYF
clone size: .; V gene: TRBV4-3; CDR3 length: 13; J gene: TRBJ2-3; D gene: .; CDR3 DNA: TGCGCCAGCAGCCAACTTGTGAGAGATACGCAGTATTTT; CDR3 protein: CASSQLVRDTQYF
clone size: once; V gene: TRBV10-3; CDR3 length: 13; J gene: TRBJ2-7; D gene: .; CDR3 DNA: TGTGCCATCAGTGAAAGGGCGGCCTACGAGCAGTACTTC; CDR3 protein: CAISERAAYEQYF
clone size: once; V gene: TRBV29-1; CDR3 length: 14; J gene: TRBJ2-5; D gene: TRBD2; CDR3 DNA: TGCAGCGTCGGGACTAGCGGGTACCAAGAGACCCAGTACTTC; CDR3 protein: CSVGTSGYQETQYF
clone size: .; V gene: TRBV29-1; CDR3 length: 14; J gene: TRBJ1-4; D gene: .; CDR3 DNA: TGCAGCGCGGGCGGAGGGTCTCAGGATGAAAAACTGTTTTTT; CDR3 protein: CSAGGGSQDEKLFF
clone size: .; V gene: TRBV7-9; CDR3 length: 14; J gene: TRBJ1-1; D gene: TRBD1; CDR3 DNA: TGCGCCAGCACCTTGGGACAGATGAACACTGAAGCTTTCTTT; CDR3 protein: CASTLGQMNTEAFF
clone size: few; V gene: TRBV29-1; CDR3 length: 12; J gene: TRBJ1-1; D gene: .; CDR3 DNA: TGCAGCGTTGATGCTGGTGGCACTGAAGCTTTCTTT; CDR3 protein: CSVDAGGTEAFF
clone size: few; V gene: TRBV5-4; CDR3 length: 16; J gene: TRBJ2-6; D gene: .; CDR3 DNA: TGTGCCAGCAGCGGATGGAGGGGCTCTGGGGCCAACGTCCTGACTTTC; CDR3 protein: CASSGWRGSGANVLTF
clone size: .; V gene: TRBV29-1; CDR3 length: 16; J gene: TRBJ2-3; D gene: TRBD2; CDR3 DNA: TGCAGCGTTCCCGGGGGGCTGGCGGGAGGCTCAGATACGCAGTATTTT; CDR3 protein: CSVPGGLAGGSDTQYF
clone size: .; V gene: TRBV27; CDR3 length: 14; J gene: TRBJ2-1; D gene: TRBD1; CDR3 DNA: TGTGCCAGCAGTCATACAGGGGGCTACAATGAGCAGTTCTTC; CDR3 protein: CASSHTGGYNEQFF
clone size: .; V gene: TRBV19; CDR3 length: 13; J gene: TRBJ1-2; D gene: TRBD1; CDR3 DNA: TGTGCCAGTAGTATACAGGGGGCCGGCGCTGACACCTTC; CDR3 protein: CASSIQGAGADTF